These 16 T cell receptor beta chains share one sample of origin, sequenced in a study of T cells in Graves' hyperthyroidism and ophthalmopathy (dated by TCRdb to about 2019). Receptor libraries were prepared by multiplex PCR. Instrument on record: Illumina HiSeq 2000. The TCR beta CDR3 regions were amplified from the RNA transcripts. The TCR CDR3 was subjected to a first round of RT-PCR using the HTBI primer set and the Qiagen OneStep RT-PCR kit. TCRdb passed the public sequencing reads through fastp at Q25 and MiXCR, retaining productive beta sequences. Rows are combined by CDR3 protein, so each entry shows the most common genes and DNA. The sample has under 350,000 distinct CDR3 sequences on record, roughly 21% of them singletons. Clones ranked in the top ten supply under 55% of the sample. The specimen was blood. Every receptor here comes from a woman aged 45-60 years with Graves' hyperthyroidism.

This clonotype was seen ten or more times. The chain couples TRBV2 to TRBJ1-6, with TRBD1 matching over 7 bases. The CDR3 length is 15 residues. The J segment lost 8 bases and the V segment lost 6 bases, leaving 10 bases of the junction unmatched. Germline V lookup: CDR1 SNHLY, CDR2 FYNNEI. The CDR3 here is CASSGRGGEYSPLHF. The CDR3 bases are TGTGCCAGCAGCGGCAGGGGGGGCGAATATTCACCCCTCCACTTT.

The chain links TRBV4-1 to TRBJ1-4, with D maybe TRBD1 (5 bases). Germline CDR1 is MGHRA and CDR2 is YSYEKL. Trimming cost V 4 bases and J 5 bases, with 8 bases left between them. The CDR3 runs 13 residues. For the CDR3, the DNA is TGCGCCAGCAGCCGGACATCGAATGAAAAACTGTTTTTT. Amino acids: CASSRTSNEKLFF.

This clonotype was counted a few times. The V gene is TRBV28, the J gene TRBJ1-4; the match to TRBD1 covers 7 bases. Trimming cost V 6 bases and J 7 bases; bases outside gene matches: 8. In germline, CDR1 is MDHEN, CDR2 SYDVKM. This CDR3 has 14 residues. The CDR3 region is CASSQGGAREKLFF. CDR3 in DNA: TGTGCCAGCAGCCAGGGGGGGGCCCGTGAAAAACTGTTTTTT.

This clonotype showed up many times. The genes are TRBV20-1 and TRBJ2-5; 9 nucleotides agree with TRBD2. Trimming removed 3 bases from V and 7 bases from J; junction bases left unmatched: 15. This CDR3 spans 16 amino acids. The germline V gene has CDR1 DFQATT and CDR2 SNEGSKA (reference sequence). The CDR3 region is CSASGPGSGGPGTQYF. The CDR3 nucleotides are TGCAGTGCTAGTGGCCCAGGTAGCGGGGGACCGGGGACCCAGTACTTC.

Only a few counts were recorded for this clonotype. This chain connects TRBV7-9 to TRBJ2-7; weak D call: TRBD1 (5 bases). There are 12 residues in the CDR3. Germline CDR1 is SEHNR and CDR2 is FQNEAQ (reference sequence). The V end was cut by 5 bases, the J end by 4 bases, with 9 bases between. CDR3 in amino acids: CASSPDMYEQYF. The CDR3 DNA follows: TGTGCCAGCAGCCCGGACATGTACGAGCAGTACTTC.

This clonotype was seen repeatedly, ten times or more. The chain joins TRBV28 to TRBJ2-7; 9 bases agree with TRBD1. V lost 6 bases to trimming and J lost 4 bases; unmatched junction nucleotides: 10. The CDR3 extends over 15 amino acids. CDR1 is MDHEN and CDR2 is SYDVKM in the germline V gene. The CDR3 here is CASRPTGTGMYEQYF. The CDR3 region has the DNA TGTGCCAGCAGGCCAACCGGGACAGGGATGTACGAGCAGTACTTC.

The J gene is TRBJ1-2, the V gene TRBV7-2; weak D call: TRBD1 (5 bases). The germline V and J ends were trimmed by 2 bases and 13 bases, with 14 bases remaining between them. CDR3 length: 12 residues. The germline gives CDR1 SGHTA, CDR2 FQGNSA. The CDR3 DNA reads TGTGCCAGCAGCTTAAGCGGGACTCTACCCACCTTC. Protein sequence: CASSLSGTLPTF.

This clonotype came up a few times. The chain is built from TRBV2 and TRBJ1-2; D is perhaps TRBD1 (6 bases). Germline CDR1 reads SNHLY; CDR2 reads FYNNEI. The CDR3 contains 13 residues. Between the trimmed V and J ends, which lost 5 bases and 7 bases, there was a span of 14 bases. DNA for the CDR3: TGTGCCAGCAGTTCACAGGGTGAAGGTGGCTACACCTTC. The encoded protein is CASSSQGEGGYTF.

This clonotype was picked up a small number of times. The rearrangement uses TRBV10-1 and TRBJ2-3; a weak D match, TRBD1 (5 bases). The V end was cut by 3 bases, the J end by 0 bases, with 10 bases between. Germline-derived CDR1 and CDR2 are WNHNN and SYGVQD (reference sequence). The CDR3 is 15 residues long. CDR3 sequence: CASSEGAYSTDTQYF. CDR3 in DNA: TGCGCCAGCAGTGAAGGGGCCTATAGCACAGATACGCAGTATTTT.

The sample holds a few counts of this clonotype. This chain uses TRBV4-1 with TRBJ1-2; 10 bases agree with TRBD1. This CDR3 is 18 amino acids long. The V segment lost 8 bases and the J segment 3 bases; nucleotides outside the gene matches: 18. CDR1 and CDR2 from the germline V gene are MGHRA and YSYEKL. CDR3 protein: CASFGVRDRGRRDYGYTF. For the CDR3, the DNA is TGCGCCAGCTTTGGTGTGCGGGACAGGGGCCGTCGTGACTATGGCTACACCTTC.

The chain carries TRBV7-9 and TRBJ2-3, with 12 bases identical to TRBD2. CDR1 and CDR2 (germline): SEHNR, FQNEAQ (reference sequence). The J segment lost 4 bases and the V segment lost 0 bases, leaving 2 bases of the junction unmatched. The CDR3 length is 16 residues. CDR3 loop: CASSLATSGSPDTQYF. CDR3 sequence (DNA): TGTGCCAGCAGCTTAGCGACTAGCGGGAGCCCAGATACGCAGTATTTT.

This clonotype turned up a few times. The chain links TRBV12-3 or TRBV12-4 to TRBJ1-1; D perhaps matches TRBD1 (5 bases). Trimming shortened V by 3 bases and J by 5 bases, and 10 bases separated the two germline ends. CDR3 length equals 13 residues. CDR3 coding DNA: TGTGCCAGCAGTTTTGCCAAGGGGACTGAAGCTTTCTTT. Amino acids: CASSFAKGTEAFF.

This clonotype was seen only a few times. This may stem from a read error, because a much larger clone lies one nucleotide away. The chain links TRBV6-1 to TRBJ2-7, with D possibly being TRBD1 (5 bases). This CDR3 spans 15 amino acids. CDR1 is MNHNS, CDR2 SASEGT, per germline. In nucleotides, the CDR3 is TGTGCCGGCAGTGAAGATCTGGGGCACCGATACGAGCAGTACTTC. As protein: CAGSEDLGHRYEQYF.

This clonotype was recorded at least ten times. This chain joins TRBV7-6 and TRBJ1-1, with a possible D match to TRBD1 (6 bases). Germline CDR1 and CDR2: SGHVS and FNYEAQ. The CDR3 runs to 13 residues. With 4 bases removed from V and 4 bases from J, the gap between germline ends came to 10 bases. CDR3 nucleotide sequence: TGTGCCAGCAGCTCAGACAGGTTCACTGAAGCTTTCTTT. It is translated as CASSSDRFTEAFF.

Concerning this clonotype itself: A junction end diverges from the germline sequence, so it may reflect a read error. The chain combines TRBV10-1 with TRBJ1-1, with 11 positions matching TRBD1. This CDR3 has 15 amino acids. CDR1 is WNHNN and CDR2 is SYGVQD in the germline V gene (reference sequence). The DNA for the CDR3 is TGCGCCAGCAGTGGGACAGGGGGCGCGAACACTGAAGCTCTCTTT. Translated, it gives CASSGTGGANTEALF.

The chain has TRBV9 and TRBJ1-1; 7 nucleotides agree with TRBD1. The V gene end was trimmed by 4 bases and the J gene end by 6 bases; junction bases not matched to a gene: 12. Germline V gene sequence: CDR1 SGDLS, CDR2 YYNGEE. The length of the CDR3 is 15 residues. The CDR3 coding sequence is TGTGCCAGCAGCCTATCCTCCCGACAGGGCTCTGAAGCTTTCTTT. Translation gives CASSLSSRQGSEAFF.